Presented here are 22 T cell receptor beta chains from one specimen sequenced in a study of blood T cell repertoires in COVID-19. Data came from immunoSEQ multiplex PCR; TCRdb stores just in-frame clones and leaves some out. This repertoire shows around 180,000 clones, approximately 85% found once; its top ten account for 6.9%. The sample comprised peripheral blood. The receptors stem from a man at least 80 years old with COVID-19, enrolled during active disease.

As regards this clone: Additional DNA sequences in this sample encode the identical CDR3. This chain joins TRBV5-1 and TRBJ1-1, with TRBD1 matching 10 bases. The junction had 0 bases not matched to a gene; V was cut back by 0 bases and J by 4 bases. The germline CDR1 and CDR2 sequences are SGHRS and YFSETQ. The CDR3 totals 14 residues. CDR3 DNA sequence: TGCGCCAGCAGCTTGGGGACAGGGGGCACTGAAGCTTTCTTT. Translating it yields CASSLGTGGTEAFF.

The chain combines TRBV28 with TRBJ1-2; D gene unclear. This CDR3 contains 13 residues. The germline gives CDR1 MDHEN, CDR2 SYDVKM. The V end lost 3 bases, the J end lost 2 bases, and 7 bases lay between the germline ends. In nucleotides, the CDR3 is TGTGCCAGCAGTTTTACACCCAACTATGGCTACACCTTC. Its protein is CASSFTPNYGYTF.

The chain employs TRBV7-9 and TRBJ1-6, with 10 nucleotides matching TRBD1. This CDR3 is built from 14 residues. Germline V gives CDR1 SEHNR, CDR2 FQNEAQ (reference sequence). V shed 5 bases and J 9 bases; nucleotides not matched to a gene: 4. The CDR3 DNA reads TGTGCCAGCAGCCCCGGGACAGGGGCTTCACCCCTCCACTTT. As protein: CASSPGTGASPLHF. The variable domain in full, with the rest retrieved from reference TRBV7-9 and TRBJ1-6, is DTGVSQNPRHKITKRGQNVTFRCDPISEHNRLYWYRQTLGQGPEFLTYFQNEAQLEKSRLLSDRFSAERPKGSFSTLEIQRTEQGDSAMYLCASSPGTGASPLHFGNGTRLTVT.

The rearrangement links TRBV9 to TRBJ1-5, with 9 nucleotides matching TRBD1. Germline lookup yields CDR1 SGDLS and CDR2 YYNGEE. With 4 bases clipped from V and 2 bases from J, the junction kept 4 bases outside the gene matches. CDR3 length: 15 residues. The CDR3 coding sequence is TGTGCCAGCAGCCCGCGGACAGGGGGCAATCAGCCCCAGCATTTT. This encodes CASSPRTGGNQPQHF.

The chain recombines TRBV5-8 with TRBJ1-2, with TRBD1 matching over 9 bases. Looked up from germline, CDR1 is SGHTS and CDR2 is YDEGEE. The length of the CDR3 is 14 residues. The junction had 2 bases not matched to a gene; V was cut back by 5 bases and J by 0 bases. CDR3 region: CASRGTGTNYGYTF. CDR3 nucleotide sequence: TGTGCCAGCAGGGGGACAGGGACTAACTATGGCTACACCTTC.

This sequence joins TRBV11-2 and TRBJ2-7; D is unclear. The CDR3 sequence is 14 residues long. V was cut by 5 bases and J by 4 bases, with 15 bases left in between. The V gene's germline CDR1 is SGHAT and CDR2 FQNNGV. In DNA, the CDR3 is TGTGCCAGCAGCATCTCACCAACTCCTTACGAGCAGTACTTC. Amino acid sequence: CASSISPTPYEQYF.

V and J are TRBV29-1 and TRBJ1-4, with a tentative D call TRBD1 (6 bases). V shed 7 bases and J shed 8 bases, with 17 bases lying between them. The germline CDR1 and CDR2 sequences are SQVTM and ANQGSEA. This CDR3 spans 13 amino acids. The CDR3 loop is CSAGTTSREKLFF. For the CDR3, the DNA is TGCAGCGCCGGGACAACTTCTCGGGAAAAACTGTTTTTT.

CDR3 region: CASSETGFNQPQHF. The CDR3 DNA reads TGTGCCAGCAGCGAGACAGGGTTTAATCAGCCCCAGCATTTT. The V and J genes are TRBV2 and TRBJ1-5; 7 bases are shared with TRBD1. V lost 6 bases, J lost 4 bases, and 6 bases stayed unmatched. Looked up from germline, CDR1 is SNHLY and CDR2 is FYNNEI. The CDR3 runs 14 residues.

The rearrangement uses TRBV7-9 and TRBJ1-1; 7 positions agree with TRBD1. The CDR3 runs 14 residues. Trimming at V came to 6 bases and at J to 4 bases, leaving 8 bases not matched to a gene. In germline, CDR1 is SEHNR, CDR2 FQNEAQ (reference sequence). The CDR3 DNA sequence: TGTGCCAGCAGGTCTGACAGGGTCGCCACTGAAGCTTTCTTT. Residues: CASRSDRVATEAFF.

The rearrangement links TRBV5-5 to TRBJ2-7, with TRBD2 matching over 7 bases. Germline V gene lookup returns CDR1 SGHKS and CDR2 YYEKEE (reference sequence). CDR3 length: 16 amino acids. V shed 0 bases, J shed 2 bases, and the junction held 8 bases outside the gene matches. The CDR3 coding sequence is TGTGCCAGCAGCTTGGTGGGGGGAGGGATCCCCTACGAGCAGTACTTC. Its protein is CASSLVGGGIPYEQYF.

The chain has TRBV5-5 and TRBJ2-5; TRBD2 matches at 8 bases. The CDR3 spans 13 residues. The V segment lost 6 bases and the J segment 2 bases; nucleotides outside the gene matches: 3. CDR1 SGHKS and CDR2 YYEKEE come from the germline V gene (reference sequence). The CDR3 DNA follows: TGTGCCAGCACGGGAGGGGATCAAGAGACCCAGTACTTC. Translation gives CASTGGDQETQYF. The variable domain in full, with the rest retrieved from reference TRBV5-5 and TRBJ2-5, is DAGVTQSPTHLIKTRGQQVTLRCSPISGHKSVSWYQQVLGQGPQFIFQYYEKEERGRGNFPDRFSARQFPNYSSELNVNALLLGDSALYLCASTGGDQETQYFGPGTRLLVL.

V usage is TRBV6-5 and J usage is TRBJ1-1, with 7 bases that match TRBD1. Germline V gives CDR1 MNHEY, CDR2 SVGAGI. V gave up 6 bases and J gave up 1 base; unmatched junction bases: 2. The CDR3 has 13 amino acids. The CDR3 reads CASRRQGNTEAFF. CDR3 in DNA: TGTGCCAGCAGGCGACAGGGGAACACTGAAGCTTTCTTT.

J is TRBJ1-1 and V is TRBV5-1, with 8 positions matching TRBD1. The length of the CDR3 is 16 residues. The trim removed 4 bases at V and 1 base at J, leaving 9 bases unmatched. The germline V gene has CDR1 SGHRS and CDR2 YFSETQ. The CDR3 is CASSLQPQGANTEAFF. As DNA, the CDR3 is TGCGCCAGCAGCCTCCAACCCCAGGGGGCGAACACTGAAGCTTTCTTT. The entire variable domain, with the rest obtained from reference TRBV5-1 and TRBJ1-1, is as follows: KAGVTQTPRYLIKTRGQQVTLSCSPISGHRSVSWYQQTPGQGLQFLFEYFSETQRNKGNFPGRFSGRQFSNSRSEMNVSTLELGDSALYLCASSLQPQGANTEAFFGQGTRLTVV.

V and J are TRBV28 and TRBJ1-2, with 8 bases identical to TRBD1. The CDR3 is made up of 15 amino acids. Trimming cost V 4 bases and J 3 bases; bases outside gene matches: 7. Germline CDR1 MDHEN, CDR2 SYDVKM. The CDR3 coding sequence is TGTGCCAGCAGTTCCCCCGGGACAGGACACTATGGCTACACCTTC. Translating gives CASSSPGTGHYGYTF.

The rearrangement joins TRBV24-1 to TRBJ1-5, with 8 bases aligning to TRBD1. Germline CDR1 and CDR2: KGHDR and SFDVKD. There are 20 residues in the CDR3. J was trimmed by 0 bases and V by 4 bases; bases with no gene match: 16. The CDR3: CATSDWTGRDWAYSNQPQHF. CDR3 nucleotide sequence: TGTGCCACCAGTGACTGGACAGGGAGGGACTGGGCTTATAGCAATCAGCCCCAGCATTTT.

Only a few counts were recorded for this clone. This chain joins TRBV25-1 and TRBJ2-5, with TRBD1 identical over 8 bases. V lost 2 bases, J lost 5 bases, and 4 bases stayed unmatched. CDR1 MGHDK and CDR2 SYGVNS come from the germline V gene. This CDR3 comprises 14 residues. The CDR3 nucleotides are TGTGCCAGCAGTGAACAGGGGGCCGGGGAGACCCAGTACTTC. Residues: CASSEQGAGETQYF.

The gene calls are TRBV5-4 and TRBJ2-3; 8 bases line up with TRBD2. The trim removed 4 bases at V and 3 bases at J, leaving 7 bases unmatched. Germline CDR1 reads SGHNT; CDR2 reads YYREEE (reference sequence). The CDR3 runs to 15 residues. CDR3: CASSPDGGGTDTQYF. CDR3 bases: TGTGCCAGCAGCCCGGACGGGGGGGGTACAGATACGCAGTATTTT.

The genes are TRBV9 and TRBJ2-1; TRBD2 matches 8 bases. Trimming took 0 bases from V and 6 from J; bases not matched to a gene: 5. The germline V gene encodes CDR1 SGDLS and CDR2 YYNGEE. This CDR3 spans 15 amino acids. The DNA of the CDR3 is TGTGCCAGCAGCGTAGGAGGGACTAGTTTCAATGAGCAGTTCTTC. Translation: CASSVGGTSFNEQFF.

This rearrangement joins TRBV7-9 to TRBJ1-6; 7 bases are shared with TRBD1. The ends lost 4 bases at V and 8 bases at J; junction bases unmatched: 2. Germline CDR1 and CDR2: SEHNR and FQNEAQ (reference sequence). This CDR3 is 13 amino acids long. CDR3 region: CASSSQGDSPLHF. The CDR3 nucleotides read TGTGCCAGCAGCTCCCAGGGGGATTCACCCCTCCACTTT.

The chain carries TRBV3-1 (or the pseudogene TRBV3-2) and TRBJ1-1; no definite D call. There are 12 residues in the CDR3. The germline gives CDR1 LGHDT, CDR2 YNNKEL (reference sequence). V dropped 4 bases and J dropped 8 bases, with 11 bases sitting between them. DNA of the CDR3: TGTGCCAGCAGCCTTGGGTCGGGGGAAGCTTTCTTT. Residues: CASSLGSGEAFF.

The sample holds one count of this clone. The chain joins TRBV7-9 to TRBJ2-2; weak D call: TRBD1 (6 bases). The germline CDR1 and CDR2 sequences are SEHNR and FQNEAQ (reference sequence). This CDR3 has 14 amino acids. V gave up 5 bases and J gave up 7 bases, with 14 bases separating them. The CDR3 nucleotides read TGTGCCAGCAGCCTAAACAGGGTCGTCGGGGAGCTGTTTTTT. It yields the protein CASSLNRVVGELFF.

This chain uses TRBV6-6 with TRBJ2-7; D is unclear. Looked up from germline, CDR1 is MNHNY and CDR2 is SVGAGI (reference sequence). The CDR3 spans 12 residues. V shed 6 bases and J shed 2 bases, with 8 bases lying between them. The CDR3 DNA reads as TGTGCCAGCAGCCAACGGGCCTACGAGCAGTACTTC. Amino acids: CASSQRAYEQYF.